This TCR beta chain was identified during a study of T cells in Graves' hyperthyroidism and ophthalmopathy. Points from the study as a whole: Ophthalmopathy cases were set apart from stable hyperthyroidism by a 13 V-J model. In the blood, most expanded thyroid clonotypes above 0.001 appeared as well. Ophthalmopathy, as predicted by the model, came a median about seven months after the prediction.

TCR beta CDR3 sequences were amplified from RNA transcripts. The HTBI set primed first-round TCR CDR3 RT-PCR. Using its own MiXCR run on the multiplex PCR reads, TCRdb lists one record per CDR3 protein. The repertoire holds over 650,000 distinct CDR3 sequences, about 45% seen once, with roughly 7.2% in the top ten. Trimming removed 4 bases from V and 7 bases from J; junction bases left unmatched: 10. Germline-derived CDR1 and CDR2 are SGHNT and YYREEE (reference sequence). The CDR3 consists of 15 residues. Patients having uncontrolled infection, another autoimmune disease, pregnancy or lactation were not included. The sample holds a few counts of this clonotype. Its specificity is not known.

The source material was peripheral blood or thyroid tissue (not recorded which). This TCR came from an adult man with Graves' disease, either hyperthyroidism or ophthalmopathy (not recorded which). The chain employs TRBV5-4 and TRBJ1-4, with 7 bases identical to TRBD1. CDR3 sequence: CASSRGGTVGEKLFF. CDR3 nucleotides: TGTGCCAGCAGCCGCGGTGGGACAGTAGGTGAAAAACTGTTTTTT.